These 8 T cell receptor beta chains share one sample of origin, sequenced in a study of T cell repertoires in cytomegalovirus infection. These receptors lack a known antigen. MiXCR, applied by TCRdb to the reads, yields one record per CDR3 protein. The data contain fewer than 900,000 distinct CDR3 sequences, almost 30% of them singletons. Sequencing was performed on cultured CD8+ T cells from PBMCs, taken from culture after CMV antigen stimulation. The receptors originated from a human donor in good health (CMV status not recorded). Some clones in this sample may be carry-over from other donors' samples.

The chain uses TRBV24-1 and TRBJ1-2; D perhaps matches TRBD1 (6 bases). The CDR3 covers 14 residues. Looked up from germline, CDR1 is KGHDR and CDR2 is SFDVKD. Trimming took 4 bases from V and 8 from J, leaving 16 bases between them. CDR3 amino acids: CATSEPRDKQGYTF. CDR3 sequence (DNA): TGTGCCACCAGTGAGCCCCGGGACAAACAAGGCTACACCTTC.

The chain links TRBV27 to TRBJ1-6, with 8 bases aligning to TRBD1. J gave up 8 bases and V 6 bases, and 3 bases lay outside the gene matches. The CDR3 has 13 amino acids. Germline CDR1 is MNHEY and CDR2 is SMNVEV (reference sequence). The CDR3 sequence: CASRDRDHSPLHF. The CDR3 nucleotides are TGTGCCAGCAGGGACAGGGATCATTCACCCCTCCACTTT.

The sample holds a few counts of this clonotype. The J gene is TRBJ2-7, the V gene TRBV27; tentatively, D is TRBD1 (5 bases). Germline assignment: CDR1 MNHEY and CDR2 SMNVEV (reference sequence). The V gene lost 4 bases and the J gene lost 2 bases, with 12 bases spanning the gap. This CDR3 is 14 amino acids long. Written as DNA, the CDR3 is TGTGCCAGCAGTTCATCAGGGTACACCTACGAGCAGTACGTC. Its translation: CASSSSGYTYEQYV.

This sequence joins TRBV6-2 or TRBV6-3 and TRBJ2-1; D is uncertain. The CDR3 has 11 amino acids. V lost 7 bases to trimming and J lost 6 bases, with 7 bases between them. Per the germline V gene, CDR1 is MNHEY and CDR2 is SVGEGT. The CDR3 DNA is TGTGCCAGCAACGGTGGCAATGAGCAGTTCTTC. Residues: CASNGGNEQFF.

This clonotype was seen only a few times. This chain connects TRBV2 to TRBJ2-1; D not resolved. CDR3 length: 11 residues. Germline V CDR1 and CDR2: SNHLY, FYNNEI. Trimming shortened V by 2 bases and J by 9 bases, and 5 bases separated the two germline ends. The CDR3 DNA reads TGTGCCAGCAGTGAAAGCAGTGAGCAGTTCTTC. Translated, it gives CASSESSEQFF. The full variable domain, rest sourced from reference TRBV2 and TRBJ2-1, is EPEVTQTPSHQVTQMGQEVILRCVPISNHLYFYWYRQILGQKVEFLVSFYNNEISEKSEIFDDQFSVERPDGSNFTLKIRSTKLEDSAMYFCASSESSEQFFGPGTRLTVL.

This clonotype was detected only a few times. The chain carries TRBV6-1 and TRBJ1-1; D gene unclear. This CDR3 comprises 14 residues. V lost 6 bases and J lost 2, with 13 bases in between. The germline V gene has CDR1 MNHNS and CDR2 SASEGT. CDR3 region: CASRATLLNTEAFF. The CDR3 coding sequence is TGTGCCAGCAGGGCGACGCTCCTAAACACTGAAGCTTTCTTT.

This clonotype has more than one count but fewer than ten. The chain carries TRBV12-3 or TRBV12-4 and TRBJ1-4; 7 nucleotides agree with TRBD1. This CDR3 contains 15 residues. Losses at the gene ends were 5 bases for V and 6 bases for J; bases not matched to a gene: 9. The CDR3 nucleotides read TGTGCCAGCAGTCAGACAGGGCGGAAGGATGAAAAACTGTTTTTT. It specifies CASSQTGRKDEKLFF.

This clonotype has only a few counts. V usage is TRBV18 and J usage is TRBJ2-7; 9 bases match TRBD1. The V gene's germline CDR1 is KGHSH and CDR2 LQKENI. The trim removed 1 base at V and 5 bases at J, leaving 9 bases unmatched. The CDR3 consists of 16 residues. The CDR3, as DNA: TGTGCCAGCTCACCACGGGGACAGGGAAAGGGAGACGAGCAGTACTTC. Amino acid sequence: CASSPRGQGKGDEQYF.